This T cell receptor (beta chain) comes out of a study of blood T cell repertoires in COVID-19. About the research overall: The study drew acute and convalescent COVID-19 samples from the United States, Italy and Spain. The analysed material was cDNA or gDNA that came from T cells, B-cell-depleted T cells, or PBMCs.

Trimming cost V 5 bases and J 8 bases; bases outside gene matches: 10. The CDR3 contains 15 residues. Germline loops: CDR1 MNHEY, CDR2 SVGEGT. In this sample, this clone turned up a few times. Per the study methods: Researchers report that nucleated cell counts were estimated from reference gene primer amplification. Assay: immunoSEQ multiplex PCR; the TCRdb copy retains only in-frame clones and omits some. That table gives V, J and clone size, and the DNA gave D and trimming. The data contain about 170,000 clones, approximately 84% of them seen just once; the ten biggest clones take up 2.5% to 3%. Sequences were obtained from peripheral blood. The chain carries TRBV6-2 or TRBV6-3 and TRBJ1-4; 8 nucleotides line up with TRBD1. The receptor was isolated from a woman older than 75 with COVID-19, enrolled during active disease. The CDR3 DNA follows: TGTGCCAGCAGTCCGCGACAGGGGTTGGGAGAAAAACTGTTTTTT. Encoded protein: CASSPRQGLGEKLFF.